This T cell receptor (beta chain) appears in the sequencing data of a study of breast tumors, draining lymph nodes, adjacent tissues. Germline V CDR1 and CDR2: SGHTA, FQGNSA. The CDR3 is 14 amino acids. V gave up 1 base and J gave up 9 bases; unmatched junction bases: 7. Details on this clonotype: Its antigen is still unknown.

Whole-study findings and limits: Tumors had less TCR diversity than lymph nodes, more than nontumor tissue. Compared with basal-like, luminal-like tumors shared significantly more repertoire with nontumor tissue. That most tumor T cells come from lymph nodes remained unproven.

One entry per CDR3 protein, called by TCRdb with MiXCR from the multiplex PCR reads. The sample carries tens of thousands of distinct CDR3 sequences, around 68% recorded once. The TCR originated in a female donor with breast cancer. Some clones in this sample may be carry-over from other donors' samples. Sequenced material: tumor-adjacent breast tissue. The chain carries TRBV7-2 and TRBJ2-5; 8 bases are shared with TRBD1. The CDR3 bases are TGTGCCAGCAGCTTAGAGGCGACAGGGGCGCCCCAGTACTTC. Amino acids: CASSLEATGAPQYF.